This T cell receptor beta chain was observed in a study of OX40 agonist ivuxolimab in advanced cancers. Study-level information: Across the patients, intravenous ivuxolimab was delivered every 2 weeks at 0.01 to 10 mg/kg. Earlier treatment with anti-PD-1, anti-PD-L1 or anti-CTLA-4 was permitted, and around 36% had received some. Study conclusions and caveats: CD8+ T cells were the subset that, on average, had more expanded clones than CD4+.

Some clones are missing from TCRdb's copy, which holds only in-frame ones; the method was immunoSEQ multiplex PCR. The sample carries about 98,000 clones, around 85% recorded once. Of note for this clone: The antigen remains unidentified.

V gave up 4 bases and J gave up 3 bases; unmatched junction bases: 9. This CDR3 contains 16 residues. From germline, CDR1 is SGHRS and CDR2 YFSETQ. This specimen was CD4+ or CD8+ T cells sorted from blood, taken in a trial of the OX40 agonist ivuxolimab. This chain connects TRBV5-1 to TRBJ1-4; TRBD1 matches 7 bases. The TCR sequence derives from an adult with an advanced solid tumor such as melanoma, head and neck, liver or kidney cancer. This chain's CDR3 is CASSQQGTTPNEKLFF. The DNA of the CDR3 is TGCGCCAGCAGCCAACAGGGGACTACCCCTAATGAAAAACTGTTTTTT.